Presented here are 17 T cell receptor beta chains from one specimen sequenced in a study of OX40 agonist ivuxolimab in advanced cancers. Generated by immunoSEQ multiplex PCR, the TCRdb table keeps only in-frame clones and is missing some. Among tens of thousands of clones listed, approximately 85% were seen once. Sequencing was performed on CD4+ or CD8+ T cells sorted from blood, taken in a trial of the OX40 agonist ivuxolimab. All receptors come from an adult with an advanced solid tumor such as melanoma, head and neck, liver or kidney cancer.

The V gene is TRBV11-2, the J gene TRBJ2-3; perhaps D is TRBD1 or TRBD2 (5 bases each). Germline-derived CDR1 and CDR2 are SGHAT and FQNNGV. The V gene lost 7 bases and the J gene lost 1 base, with 15 bases spanning the gap. The CDR3 has 15 residues. The CDR3 DNA reads TGTGCCAGCACCCGGCAAGTGGGGGGCACAGATACGCAGTATTTT. It codes for CASTRQVGGTDTQYF.

This clone was counted only a few times. J is TRBJ2-1 and V is TRBV6-1; 11 bases are a match to TRBD2. From germline, CDR1 is MNHNS and CDR2 SASEGT. V shed 7 bases, J shed 4 bases, and the junction held 6 bases outside the gene matches. This CDR3 region has 15 residues. The CDR3 DNA reads TGTGCCAGCACCAGAGGGACTAGCGGTTACAATGAGCAGTTCTTC. It specifies CASTRGTSGYNEQFF.

V and J are TRBV11-1 and TRBJ2-7; the match to TRBD1 covers 9 bases. Trimming cost V 2 bases and J 2 bases; bases outside gene matches: 16. This CDR3 has 19 amino acids. From germline, CDR1 is SGHAT and CDR2 FQDESV (reference sequence). Written as DNA, the CDR3 is TGTGCCAGCAGCTTACACCCTACACCGGGACAGGGAATACCCTACGAGCAGTACTTC. Translation gives CASSLHPTPGQGIPYEQYF.

The rearrangement links TRBV5-1 to TRBJ2-2, with 8 bases that match TRBD1. The germline gives CDR1 SGHRS, CDR2 YFSETQ. V dropped 3 bases and J dropped 3; count of bases not matched to a gene: 10. CDR3 length: 17 amino acids. The CDR3 loop reads CASSWGTGQVYTGELFF. The CDR3 DNA follows: TGCGCCAGCAGCTGGGGGACGGGACAGGTTTACACCGGGGAGCTGTTTTTT. Supplemented by reference TRBV5-1 and TRBJ2-2, the full variable domain reads KAGVTQTPRYLIKTRGQQVTLSCSPISGHRSVSWYQQTPGQGLQFLFEYFSETQRNKGNFPGRFSGRQFSNSRSEMNVSTLELGDSALYLCASSWGTGQVYTGELFFGEGSRLTVL.

The J gene is TRBJ2-3, the V gene TRBV7-6, with D unclear. The length of the CDR3 is 14 residues. V lost 0 bases and J 3 bases, leaving 7 bases between the germline ends. Germline V lookup: CDR1 SGHVS, CDR2 FNYEAQ. CDR3 in DNA: TGTGCCAGCAGCTTAGCGAGGCGAACAGATACGCAGTATTTT. It translates to CASSLARRTDTQYF. The variable domain in full, with the rest retrieved from reference TRBV7-6 and TRBJ2-3, is GAGVSQSPRYKVTKRGQDVALRCDPISGHVSLYWYRQALGQGPEFLTYFNYEAQQDKSGLPNDRFSAERPEGSISTLTIQRTEQRDSAMYRCASSLARRTDTQYFGPGTRLTVL.

CDR3 DNA sequence: TGTGCCAGCAGCAAATATCAGGGGACTAATGAAAAACTGTTTTTT. It encodes CASSKYQGTNEKLFF. The chain has TRBV11-2 and TRBJ1-4, with a tentative D call TRBD1 (6 bases). Trimming shortened V by 5 bases and J by 2 bases, and 12 bases separated the two germline ends. Germline assignment: CDR1 SGHAT and CDR2 FQNNGV. This CDR3 is built from 15 residues.

The chain employs TRBV7-9 and TRBJ2-6; 8 bases are a match to TRBD2. Looked up from germline, CDR1 is SEHNR and CDR2 is FQNEAQ (reference sequence). Trimming at V came to 0 bases and at J to 1 base, leaving 5 bases not matched to a gene. CDR3 length: 18 amino acids. The CDR3 DNA reads TGTGCCAGCAGCTTAGCGCGGGGGGCCGGTTCTGGGGCCAACGTCCTGACTTTC. Its translation is CASSLARGAGSGANVLTF.

This rearrangement joins TRBV7-3 to TRBJ2-1, with D unresolved. The CDR3 consists of 13 residues. Germline V gene data show CDR1 as SGHTA and CDR2 as FQGTGA. V lost 1 base, J lost 7 bases, and 8 bases lay in between. The CDR3 here is CASSLSHFNEQFF. CDR3 bases: TGTGCCAGCAGCTTAAGCCATTTTAATGAGCAGTTCTTC.

The chain recombines TRBV7-8 with TRBJ1-2; 7 bases line up with TRBD1. V lost 5 bases and J lost 4; bases outside the gene matches: 7. CDR1 is SGHVS, CDR2 FQNEAQ, per germline. The CDR3 loop spans 14 amino acids. The CDR3 DNA reads as TGTGCCAGCAGCGAACTGACAGGGATCTATGGCTACACCTTC. Its protein is CASSELTGIYGYTF. Full variable domain (missing parts from reference TRBV7-8 and TRBJ1-2): GAGVSQSPRYKVAKRGQDVALRCDPISGHVSLFWYQQALGQGPEFLTYFQNEAQLDKSGLPSDRFFAERPEGSVSTLKIQRTQQEDSAVYLCASSELTGIYGYTFGSGTRLTVV.

The genes are TRBV2 and TRBJ1-1; D is ambiguous. The germline V gene has CDR1 SNHLY and CDR2 FYNNEI. This CDR3 contains 12 residues. Trimming took 4 bases from V and 7 from J, leaving 10 bases between them. The CDR3 DNA reads as TGTGCCAGCAGTGTAGCTGACCTTGAAGCTTTCTTT. This gives the protein CASSVADLEAFF.

The chain uses TRBV7-9 and TRBJ2-1; possibly TRBD1 or TRBD2 for D (6 bases each). Germline loops: CDR1 SEHNR, CDR2 FQNEAQ (reference sequence). V dropped 1 base and J dropped 7 bases, with 17 bases sitting between them. This CDR3 is 16 amino acids long. The CDR3: CASSLVPGAGRNEQFF. CDR3 in DNA: TGTGCCAGCAGCTTAGTGCCAGGGGCGGGGAGGAATGAGCAGTTCTTC.

The rearrangement links TRBV6-6 to TRBJ2-7; D may be TRBD1 (6 bases). V lost 6 bases and J lost 2, with 17 bases in between. Germline values: CDR1 MNHNY, CDR2 SVGAGI (reference sequence). The CDR3 loop spans 15 amino acids. The chain's CDR3 is CASRREGTITYEQYF. In DNA form, the CDR3 reads TGTGCCAGCAGACGCGAAGGGACAATAACCTACGAGCAGTACTTC.

In the case of this clone: Different DNA sequences within this sample yield the same CDR3. The CDR3 region has the DNA TGTGCCAGCAGTTTGGGGAGGAATGAGCAGTTCTTC. Protein: CASSLGRNEQFF. This chain connects TRBV28 to TRBJ2-1, with a possible D match to TRBD2 (6 bases). Germline V CDR1 and CDR2: MDHEN, SYDVKM. V lost 3 bases to trimming and J lost 7 bases, with 7 bases between them. The CDR3 extends over 12 amino acids. Filled out from reference TRBV28 and TRBJ2-1, the complete variable domain reads DVKVTQSSRYLVKRTGEKVFLECVQDMDHENMFWYRQDPGLGLRLIYFSYDVKMKEKGDIPEGYSVSREKKERFSLILESASTNQTSMYLCASSLGRNEQFFGPGTRLTVL.

The chain has TRBV11-2 and TRBJ2-7; TRBD2 might be the D (6 bases). The germline V gene encodes CDR1 SGHAT and CDR2 FQNNGV. Trimming removed 0 bases from V and 3 bases from J, with 15 bases in between. CDR3 length: 16 amino acids. The CDR3, as DNA: TGTGCCAGCAGCTTAGAGTGGGGGGTCCCAAACTACGAGCAGTACTTC. Translated: CASSLEWGVPNYEQYF.

V usage is TRBV7-6 and J usage is TRBJ1-1, with TRBD1 matching 8 bases. The germline V gene encodes CDR1 SGHVS and CDR2 FNYEAQ. The trim removed 10 bases at V and 2 bases at J, leaving 3 bases unmatched. There are 12 residues in the CDR3. Here the CDR3 reads CATGQVNTEAFF. In DNA form, the CDR3 reads TGTGCCACGGGACAGGTCAACACTGAAGCTTTCTTT.

The V gene is TRBV19, the J gene TRBJ1-1; 9 bases are shared with TRBD1. V trimming: 6 bases; J trimming: 1 base; junction bases outside the gene matches: 6. CDR1 and CDR2 (germline): LNHDA, SQIVND (reference sequence). This CDR3 has 15 residues. This CDR3 is CASRLTGGANTEAFF. CDR3 DNA: TGTGCCAGTAGATTAACAGGGGGCGCGAACACTGAAGCTTTCTTT.

The CDR3 loop is CASGGVLAGGQETQYF. The CDR3 DNA follows: TGTGCCAGCGGGGGTGTTTTGGCGGGGGGCCAAGAGACCCAGTACTTC. This chain links TRBV28 with TRBJ2-5; 8 bases fit TRBD2. Germline assignment: CDR1 MDHEN and CDR2 SYDVKM. J was trimmed by 1 base and V by 8 bases; bases with no gene match: 12. There are 16 residues in the CDR3.